This T cell receptor (beta chain) was recorded in a study of T cell clones after liver transplantation (dated by TCRdb to between 2017 and 2020). In terms of the full investigation: Samples were obtained from ITN030ST, a randomized trial in which withdrawal of immunosuppression was attempted within 2 years of liver transplantation. The study cohort included 8 liver transplant recipients, of whom 3 were classified as tolerant and 5 as non-tolerant. As an antigen-independent comparator for donor-reactive sequences, third party-reactive TCRbeta sequences were also identified from pre-transplant MLRs. Blood samples were collected pre-transplant, pre-randomization before withdrawal, and post-randomization after either complete withdrawal or failed withdrawal. Of the eight recipients, a few were HCV-positive, while the remaining recipients had been transplanted for non-autoimmune, non-viral indications. The subjects received no induction therapy and were kept on standard immunosuppression until randomization at 12-24 months post-transplant. Donor-reactive T cell clones were identified by TCRbeta sequencing after a pre-transplant mixed lymphocyte reaction and then tracked in post-transplant blood. Tolerance meant complete immunosuppression withdrawal for at least one year without liver enzymes rising beyond twice the upper limit of normal.

Unstimulated PBMCs, after thawing, were stained for CD3, CD4 and CD8 and then FACS-sorted into CD3+CD4+ and CD3+CD8+ populations. Each of the 8 studied subjects was randomized to immunosuppression withdrawal. The Qiagen DNeasy Blood and Tissue Kit was used to isolate genomic DNA. Paper-wide results and their limitations: Circulating donor-reactive CD4 TCRbeta sequences fell significantly post-transplant in 5 of 8 subjects, irrespective of tolerance or HCV status. Once repertoire turnover was taken into account, donor-reactive detection showed a significant reduction for CD4 in 7 of 8 subjects and for CD8 in 8 of 8. The conclusions were considered preliminary, being limited by small, heterogeneous patient numbers and non-standardized post-transplant time points. Low numbers of available donor cells limited the measurable donor-reactive repertoire in two subjects. Donor-reactive sequences declined more than third party-reactive ones, suggesting partial antigen-specific deletion unrelated to withdrawal success. Because allograft tissue specimens were not available, migration of donor-reactive T cells into the graft, rather than deletion, may have occurred.

High-throughput TCRbeta CDR3 sequencing of frozen genomic DNA was performed by immunoSEQ, including PCR amplification, mapping, bias correction and internal controls. On the authors' methods: Productive rearrangements were retained, and unique TCRbeta sequences were defined by the CDR3 nucleotide sequence together with the V and J gene. A sequence counted as donor-reactive only if the sequence showed at least 5-fold expansion in CFSE-low cells compared with unstimulated pre-transplant cells and had a frequency of at least 0.01%. To ensure at least 90% detection power, minimum frequency thresholds were set for each subject based on that subject's lowest-template unstimulated sample. Jensen-Shannon divergence between the top 1000 TCRbeta sequences after and before transplant was used to measure repertoire turnover. Two-sided Fisher's exact tests were used to test for changes in how often donor-reactive sequences were detected. TCRdb stores this immuneACCESS table with in-frame sequences only. Part of the clones is absent; in the studies checked, under half of the shortfall reflects unresolved V genes, and no reason is known for the rest. The DNA gave D and trimming, while V, J and clone size come from that table. Recorded for this sample are some 57,000 clones; roughly 71% of them occurred a single time. The ten largest clones capture 8% to 10% of the sample.

Of note for this clone: No cognate antigen has been identified for it. No quality values exist for individual bases; no much larger clone is one base distant.

The CDR3 goes from the cysteine to the phenylalanine over 16 residues. The entry retains the CDR3 DNA only, 48 bases that are in frame from base 1. As encoded in the germline V gene, CDR1 is SGHVS while CDR2 is FNYEAQ. V ends up 3 bases short and J 2 bases short, with an unmatched junction base count of 8. The rearranged chain carries TRBV7-6 and TRBJ2-7; TRBD1 matches 9 bases in the middle. The TCR was taken from a human patient who received a liver transplant. It is possible that, after a transplant, some T cells come from the graft donor. The sample consisted of CD4+ T cells from blood, taken at the 22-month timepoint. The CDR3 sequence is CASSLRGQGFAYEQYF. The bases are TGTGCCAGCAGCTTGAGGGGACAGGGTTTCGCCTACGAGCAGTACTTC.